The next 26 T cell receptor beta chains were all read from a single sample in a study of vaccination effects on CD4 cells after COVID-19. The data were produced by immunoSEQ multiplex PCR, yet TCRdb's version contains in-frame clones alone and is incomplete. The top ten hold about 29% of the sample, which has 25,000 to 35,000 clones, approximately 72% seen once. No antigens are known for them. Ahead of sequencing, the ViraFEST assay grew antigen-specific CD4+ T cells using viral peptide pools. The culture ran for approximately 9 days before CD4+ T cells were isolated. The person had a PCR-confirmed SARS-CoV-2 infection during March to December 2020. This specimen consisted of CD4+ T cells from PBMCs cultured with a peptide pool, obtained before COVID-19 vaccination. These receptors were obtained from a human donor who had a prior SARS-CoV-2 infection.

The CDR3 reads CASSLVAGGTNTGELFF. CDR3 coding DNA: TGCGCCAGCAGCTTGGTGGCAGGGGGCACGAACACCGGGGAGCTGTTTTTT. V gene TRBV5-1 combines with J gene TRBJ2-2; TRBD1 aligns across 8 bases. This CDR3 spans 17 amino acids. Germline V gives CDR1 SGHRS, CDR2 YFSETQ. V lost 0 bases to trimming and J lost 0 bases; unmatched junction nucleotides: 4. The full variable domain, in which reference TRBV5-1 and TRBJ2-2 provide the parts outside the CDR3, is KAGVTQTPRYLIKTRGQQVTLSCSPISGHRSVSWYQQTPGQGLQFLFEYFSETQRNKGNFPGRFSGRQFSNSRSEMNVSTLELGDSALYLCASSLVAGGTNTGELFFGEGSRLTVL.

This chain joins TRBV5-1 and TRBJ2-2, with no clear D. The CDR3 has 13 amino acids. Trimming pared 4 bases from V and 6 bases from J, leaving 10 bases between. Germline V gene lookup returns CDR1 SGHRS and CDR2 YFSETQ. The chain's CDR3 is CASSESLSGELFF. DNA of the CDR3: TGCGCCAGCAGCGAGTCCCTTTCCGGGGAGCTGTTTTTT. The entire variable domain, with the rest obtained from reference TRBV5-1 and TRBJ2-2, is as follows: KAGVTQTPRYLIKTRGQQVTLSCSPISGHRSVSWYQQTPGQGLQFLFEYFSETQRNKGNFPGRFSGRQFSNSRSEMNVSTLELGDSALYLCASSESLSGELFFGEGSRLTVL.

J is TRBJ1-4 and V is TRBV5-1; D perhaps matches TRBD1 (6 bases). This CDR3 has 15 residues. V gave up 0 bases and J gave up 7 bases, with 13 bases separating them. Germline CDR1 is SGHRS and CDR2 is YFSETQ. CDR3 DNA: TGCGCCAGCAGCTTGGTACAGGGAGCGGGTGAAAAACTGTTTTTT. This codes for CASSLVQGAGEKLFF. The complete variable domain, with remaining parts taken from reference TRBV5-1 and TRBJ1-4, reads KAGVTQTPRYLIKTRGQQVTLSCSPISGHRSVSWYQQTPGQGLQFLFEYFSETQRNKGNFPGRFSGRQFSNSRSEMNVSTLELGDSALYLCASSLVQGAGEKLFFGSGTQLSVL.

The chain combines TRBV7-8 with TRBJ2-7, with 8 bases identical to TRBD1. Germline V lookup: CDR1 SGHVS, CDR2 FQNEAQ. V lost 5 bases to trimming and J lost 1 base; unmatched junction nucleotides: 7. There are 15 residues in the CDR3. The CDR3 spells CASSRGTGDSYEQYF. The CDR3 bases are TGTGCCAGCAGCCGAGGGACAGGAGATTCCTACGAGCAGTACTTC.

CDR3 protein: CASSEGQRAYEQYF. CDR3 bases: TGTGCCAGCAGTGAGGGACAGAGAGCCTACGAGCAGTACTTC. The rearrangement joins TRBV28 to TRBJ2-7, with 7 bases identical to TRBD1. CDR1 and CDR2 from the germline V gene are MDHEN and SYDVKM. The CDR3 consists of 14 residues. The V segment lost 5 bases and the J segment 2 bases; nucleotides outside the gene matches: 6.

The rearrangement uses TRBV5-4 and TRBJ2-3; no definite D call. The V end lost 3 bases, the J end lost 4 bases, and 12 bases lay between the germline ends. Germline-derived CDR1 and CDR2 are SGHNT and YYREEE (reference sequence). The CDR3 contains 14 residues. CDR3 amino acids: CASSSHVQADTQYF. CDR3 nucleotide sequence: TGTGCCAGCAGCTCGCACGTTCAGGCAGATACGCAGTATTTT.

The V and J genes are TRBV12-3 or TRBV12-4 and TRBJ1-5; no firm D call. Trimming pared 6 bases from V and 11 bases from J, leaving 14 bases between. The CDR3 is 12 amino acids. The CDR3 sequence is CASSAHLTSQHF. Written as DNA, the CDR3 is TGTGCCAGCAGCGCTCATTTGACGTCCCAGCATTTT.

The chain links TRBV5-1 to TRBJ2-7; 7 bases match TRBD1. V lost 3 bases to trimming and J lost 3 bases; unmatched junction nucleotides: 3. CDR3 length: 13 amino acids. The V gene's germline CDR1 is SGHRS and CDR2 YFSETQ. The CDR3: CASSWDRHYEQYF. The DNA of the CDR3 is TGCGCCAGCAGCTGGGACAGACACTACGAGCAGTACTTC.

This clone was counted a few times. The gene calls are TRBV5-1 and TRBJ1-2, with D possibly matching TRBD1 (6 bases). The CDR3 runs 15 residues. Deletions cut 4 bases from V and 2 bases from J, with 15 bases between. The germline V gene encodes CDR1 SGHRS and CDR2 YFSETQ. The CDR3 DNA follows: TGCGCCAGCAGCCCTCGTCCGGACAGAAACTATGGCTACACCTTC. Protein sequence: CASSPRPDRNYGYTF.

The rearrangement uses TRBV12-2 and TRBJ2-7; the table's D call TRBD1 went unverified against the DNA. TRBV12-2 is described as a pseudogene. CDR3 length equals 14 residues. The DNA for the CDR3 is TGTGCAAGTCGCTTACGGGACAGGGGTTACGAGCAGTACTTC. This codes for CASRLRDRGYEQYF.

The table lists this clone with a count of one. The gene calls are TRBV5-1 and TRBJ1-4; D is unresolved. CDR3 length: 14 residues. The V end lost 0 bases, the J end lost 8 bases, and 11 bases lay between the germline ends. From germline, CDR1 is SGHRS and CDR2 YFSETQ. The CDR3, as DNA: TGCGCCAGCAGCTTGGCCGGATCAAGAGAAAAACTGTTTTTT. Its translation: CASSLAGSREKLFF.

This chain uses TRBV2 with TRBJ2-3, with a tentative D call TRBD1 (6 bases). V was pared by 1 base and J by 0 bases, with 17 bases between. The CDR3 is 18 amino acids. CDR1 and CDR2 from the germline V gene are SNHLY and FYNNEI. The CDR3 bases are TGTGCCAGCAGTGAAGGCCAGGGGCTTAACCCTAGCACAGATACGCAGTATTTT. Translating gives CASSEGQGLNPSTDTQYF.

V is TRBV13 and J is TRBJ2-1; TRBD2 agrees at 9 bases. The V segment lost 4 bases and the J segment 7 bases; nucleotides outside the gene matches: 5. This CDR3 contains 14 residues. Looked up from germline, CDR1 is PRHDT and CDR2 is FYEKMQ (reference sequence). The CDR3, as DNA: TGTGCCAGCAGCTCTCCGCTAGCGGGGAATGAGCAGTTCTTC. It is translated as CASSSPLAGNEQFF. The entire variable domain, with the rest obtained from reference TRBV13 and TRBJ2-1, is as follows: AAGVIQSPRHLIKEKRETATLKCYPIPRHDTVYWYQQGPGQDPQFLISFYEKMQSDKGSIPDRFSAQQFSDYHSELNMSSLELGDSALYFCASSSPLAGNEQFFGPGTRLTVL.

The chain combines TRBV19 with TRBJ2-7; 8 bases fit TRBD1. The CDR3 totals 14 residues. Per germline, CDR1 LNHDA and CDR2 SQIVND (reference sequence). J gave up 6 bases and V 6 bases, and 10 bases lay outside the gene matches. The CDR3 region is CASRRQGWSGEQYF. The CDR3 bases are TGTGCCAGTAGGCGACAGGGGTGGTCAGGCGAGCAGTACTTC.

The chain is built from TRBV7-9 and TRBJ2-1, with 8 bases aligning to TRBD1. CDR1 is SEHNR, CDR2 FQNEAQ, per germline (reference sequence). V was pared by 3 bases and J by 3 bases, with 4 bases of the junction left unmatched. This CDR3 has 15 residues. The CDR3 DNA reads TGTGCCAGCAGCTTTCGGACAGGGAGCTACAATGAGCAGTTCTTC. It codes for CASSFRTGSYNEQFF.

V usage is TRBV15 and J usage is TRBJ1-2; 7 bases are a match to TRBD1. The ends lost 2 bases at V and 4 bases at J; junction bases unmatched: 7. The CDR3 runs to 15 residues. CDR1 is LNHNV, CDR2 YYDKDF, per germline (reference sequence). CDR3 region: CATSRSRTGGYGYTF. The CDR3 DNA reads TGTGCCACCAGCAGATCCCGGACAGGCGGCTATGGCTACACCTTC.

The gene calls are TRBV6-6 and TRBJ2-7; no clear D gene. Germline CDR1 MNHNY, CDR2 SVGAGI (reference sequence). V lost 2 bases and J 8 bases, leaving 16 bases between the germline ends. The CDR3 length is 14 residues. In nucleotides, the CDR3 is TGTGCCAGCAGTTACCGGCAGGCCGCTACGAAGCAGTACTTC. Translation gives CASSYRQAATKQYF.

This chain joins TRBV6-6 and TRBJ2-4; TRBD1 or TRBD2 may be the D gene (5 bases each). From germline, CDR1 is MNHNY and CDR2 SVGAGI (reference sequence). The CDR3 extends over 15 amino acids. Between the trimmed V and J ends, which lost 11 bases and 1 base, there was a span of 18 bases. The CDR3 sequence: CAAKWGGYAKNIQYF. The CDR3 nucleotides read TGTGCCGCGAAGTGGGGCGGGTATGCCAAAAACATTCAGTACTTC.

The rearrangement links TRBV10-3 to TRBJ1-6; D remains ambiguous. This CDR3 is 16 amino acids long. The V end was cut by 10 bases, the J end by 8 bases, with 24 bases between. CDR1 and CDR2 (germline): ENHRY, SYGVKD. CDR3 sequence reads: CASRSTLRSDHSPLHF. CDR3 DNA sequence: TGTGCCAGCCGTTCGACCCTCAGGTCGGACCATTCACCCCTCCACTTT.

This chain connects TRBV5-1 to TRBJ1-2, with TRBD1 matching over 10 bases. The CDR3 has 18 amino acids. Trimming at V came to 4 bases and at J to 8 bases, leaving 20 bases not matched to a gene. Germline lookup yields CDR1 SGHRS and CDR2 YFSETQ. The DNA for the CDR3 is TGCGCCAGCAGCCCTAGAGGGGGACAGGGGTTTTTATTTGTGGGCTACACCTTC. Translating it yields CASSPRGGQGFLFVGYTF.

This clone was seen only once. CDR3 residues: CASSSTLGAGENTDTQYF. The CDR3 coding sequence is TGTGCCAGCAGCTCAACATTGGGTGCTGGGGAAAACACAGATACGCAGTATTTT. The rearrangement links TRBV7-9 to TRBJ2-3; no clear D gene. CDR1 is SEHNR, CDR2 FQNEAQ, per germline (reference sequence). V was trimmed by 4 bases and J by 2 bases, leaving 22 bases between them. The CDR3 is 18 amino acids.

This clone was counted a single time. The J gene is TRBJ1-2, the V gene TRBV6-5, with TRBD1 identical over 7 bases. The CDR3 runs to 12 residues. The ends lost 4 bases at V and 13 bases at J; junction bases unmatched: 9. Germline-derived CDR1 and CDR2 are MNHEY and SVGAGI. CDR3: CASSLRQGPFTF. DNA of the CDR3: TGTGCCAGCAGTTTAAGACAGGGACCCTTCACCTTC.

This clone has a single count. The V call is TRBV15, the J call TRBJ2-7; 7 bases agree with TRBD1. After removal of 4 bases from V and 4 bases from J, the junction contained 4 bases not matched to a gene. The germline gives CDR1 LNHNV, CDR2 YYDKDF (reference sequence). This CDR3 spans 13 amino acids. CDR3 region: CATSNRGRYEQYF. CDR3 nucleotide sequence: TGTGCCACCAGCAACAGGGGCAGGTACGAGCAGTACTTC. The full variable domain, completed using reference TRBV15 and TRBJ2-7, is DAMVIQNPRYQVTQFGKPVTLSCSQTLNHNVMYWYQQKSSQAPKLLFHYYDKDFNNEADTPDNFQSRRPNTSFCFLDIRSPGLGDTAMYLCATSNRGRYEQYFGPGTRLTVT.

This clone was counted a few times. This rearrangement joins TRBV3-1 (or the pseudogene TRBV3-2) to TRBJ1-1; D call uncertain. This CDR3 region has 13 residues. Trimming shortened V by 4 bases and J by 1 base, and 7 bases separated the two germline ends. The germline gives CDR1 LGHDT, CDR2 YNNKEL (reference sequence). The CDR3 DNA reads TGTGCCAGCAGCCCCGAGCCGAACACTGAAGCTTTCTTT. This codes for CASSPEPNTEAFF.

V and J are TRBV30 and TRBJ1-2; D unresolved. The germline CDR1 and CDR2 sequences are GTSNPN and SVGIG (reference sequence). This CDR3 is built from 11 residues. Trimming shortened V by 3 bases and J by 8 bases, and 10 bases separated the two germline ends. CDR3 in amino acids: CAWSWGGGYTF. CDR3 DNA: TGTGCCTGGAGCTGGGGTGGCGGCTACACCTTC.

The chain joins TRBV4-2 to TRBJ2-1; 8 nucleotides align to TRBD1. Germline values: CDR1 LGHNA, CDR2 YNFKEQ. The CDR3 has 15 residues. The J segment lost 4 bases and the V segment lost 1 base, leaving 3 bases of the junction unmatched. CDR3: CASSQGQGLYNEQFF. DNA for the CDR3: TGTGCCAGCAGCCAAGGACAGGGGCTGTACAATGAGCAGTTCTTC.